This T cell receptor beta chain was identified during a study of blood T cell repertoires in COVID-19. V dropped 4 bases and J dropped 2; count of bases not matched to a gene: 5. Germline lookup yields CDR1 SGHTS and CDR2 YDEGEE. The CDR3 consists of 15 residues. Produced via immunoSEQ multiplex PCR; TCRdb's table is partial and in-frame only. The table shows under 75,000 clones, with approximately 90% occurring only once. The receptor comes from a man aged 50-59 years with acute or convalescent COVID-19. Specimen: peripheral blood. The V and J genes are TRBV5-8 and TRBJ1-5; TRBD1 agrees at 8 bases. CDR3 loop: CASSRETGGNQPQHF. The CDR3 nucleotides read TGTGCCAGCAGCCGAGAGACAGGGGGCAATCAGCCCCAGCATTTT.